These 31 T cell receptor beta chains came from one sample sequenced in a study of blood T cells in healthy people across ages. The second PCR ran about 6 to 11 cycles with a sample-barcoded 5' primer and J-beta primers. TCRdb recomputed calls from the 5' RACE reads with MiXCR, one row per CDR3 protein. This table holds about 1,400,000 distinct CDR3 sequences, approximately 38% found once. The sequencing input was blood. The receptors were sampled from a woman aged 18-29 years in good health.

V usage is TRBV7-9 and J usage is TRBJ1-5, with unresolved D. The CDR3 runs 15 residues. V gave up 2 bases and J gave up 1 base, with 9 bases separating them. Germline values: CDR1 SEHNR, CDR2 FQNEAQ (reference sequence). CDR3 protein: CASSLSERSNQPQHF. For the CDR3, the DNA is TGTGCCAGCAGCTTAAGTGAGAGGAGCAATCAGCCCCAGCATTTT.

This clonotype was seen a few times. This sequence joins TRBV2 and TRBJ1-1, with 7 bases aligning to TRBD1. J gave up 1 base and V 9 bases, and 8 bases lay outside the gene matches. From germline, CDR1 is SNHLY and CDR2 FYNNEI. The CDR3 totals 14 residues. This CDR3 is CASGDRPWNTEAFF. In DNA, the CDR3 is TGTGCCAGTGGGGACAGACCATGGAACACTGAAGCTTTCTTT.

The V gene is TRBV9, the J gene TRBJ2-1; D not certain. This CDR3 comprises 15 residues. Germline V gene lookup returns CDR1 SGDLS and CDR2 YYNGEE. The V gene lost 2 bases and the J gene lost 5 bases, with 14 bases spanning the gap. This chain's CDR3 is CASSVRARDDNEQFF. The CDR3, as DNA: TGTGCCAGCAGCGTTAGGGCTAGAGACGACAATGAGCAGTTCTTC.

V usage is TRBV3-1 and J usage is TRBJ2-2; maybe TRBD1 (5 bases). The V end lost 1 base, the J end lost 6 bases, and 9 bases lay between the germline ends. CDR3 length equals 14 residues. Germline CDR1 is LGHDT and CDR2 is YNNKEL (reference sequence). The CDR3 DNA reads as TGTGCCAGCAGCCAAGTGCAGGGTCCCGGGGAGCTGTTTTTT. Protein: CASSQVQGPGELFF.

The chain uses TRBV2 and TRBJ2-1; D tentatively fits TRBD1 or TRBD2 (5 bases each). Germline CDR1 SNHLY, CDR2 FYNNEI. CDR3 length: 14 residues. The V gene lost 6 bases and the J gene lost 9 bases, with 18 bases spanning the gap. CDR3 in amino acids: CASSVGTPRGEQFF. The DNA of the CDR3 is TGTGCCAGCAGCGTGGGGACGCCCCGGGGTGAGCAGTTCTTC.

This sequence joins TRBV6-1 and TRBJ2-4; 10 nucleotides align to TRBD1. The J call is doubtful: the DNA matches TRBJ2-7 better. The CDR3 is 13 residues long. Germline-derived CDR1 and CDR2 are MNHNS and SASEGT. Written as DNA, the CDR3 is TGTGCCAGCCGGGACAGGGGATACTACGAGCAGTACTTC. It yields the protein CASRDRGYYEQYF.

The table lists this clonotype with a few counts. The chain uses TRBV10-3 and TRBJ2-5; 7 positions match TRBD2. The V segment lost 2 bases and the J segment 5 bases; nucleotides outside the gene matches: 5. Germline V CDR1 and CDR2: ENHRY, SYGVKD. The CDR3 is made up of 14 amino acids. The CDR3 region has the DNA TGTGCCATCAGTGAGGCTAGCGGAGGTGAGACCCAGTACTTC. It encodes CAISEASGGETQYF.

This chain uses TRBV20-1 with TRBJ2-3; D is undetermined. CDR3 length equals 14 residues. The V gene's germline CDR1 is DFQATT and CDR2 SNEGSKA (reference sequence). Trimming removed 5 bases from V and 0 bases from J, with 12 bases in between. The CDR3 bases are TGCAGTGCTCCGGCCCTGACTAGCACAGATACGCAGTATTTT. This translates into CSAPALTSTDTQYF.

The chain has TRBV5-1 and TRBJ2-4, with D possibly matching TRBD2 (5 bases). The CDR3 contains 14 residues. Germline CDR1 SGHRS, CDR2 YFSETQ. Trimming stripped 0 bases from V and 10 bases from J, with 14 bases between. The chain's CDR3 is CASSLGSGEKIQYF. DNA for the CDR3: TGCGCCAGCAGCTTGGGGTCCGGGGAGAAGATTCAGTACTTC.

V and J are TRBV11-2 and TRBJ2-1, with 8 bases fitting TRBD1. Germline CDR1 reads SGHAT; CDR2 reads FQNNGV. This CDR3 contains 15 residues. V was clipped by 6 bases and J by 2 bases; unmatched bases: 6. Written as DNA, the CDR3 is TGTGCCAGCAGTTACGAACAGGGGGCCTACAATGAGCAGTTCTTC. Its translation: CASSYEQGAYNEQFF. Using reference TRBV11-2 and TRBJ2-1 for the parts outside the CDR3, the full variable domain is EAGVAQSPRYKIIEKRQSVAFWCNPISGHATLYWYQQILGQGPKLLIQFQNNGVVDDSQLPKDRFSAERLKGVDSTLKIQPAKLEDSAVYLCASSYEQGAYNEQFFGPGTRLTVL.

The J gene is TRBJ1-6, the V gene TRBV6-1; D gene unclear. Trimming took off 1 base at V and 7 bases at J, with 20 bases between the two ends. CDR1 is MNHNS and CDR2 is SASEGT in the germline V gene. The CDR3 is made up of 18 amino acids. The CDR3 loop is CASSEVTAGPSANSPLHF. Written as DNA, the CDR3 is TGTGCCAGCAGTGAAGTGACCGCCGGCCCATCAGCAAATTCACCCCTCCACTTT.

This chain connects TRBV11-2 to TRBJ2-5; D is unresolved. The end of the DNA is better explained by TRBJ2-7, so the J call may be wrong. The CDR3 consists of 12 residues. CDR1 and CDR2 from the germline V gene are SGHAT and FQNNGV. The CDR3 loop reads CASAGPTYEQYF. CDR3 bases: TGTGCCAGCGCCGGGCCAACCTACGAGCAGTACTTC.

The CDR3 loop reads CASRPSGTSGYNEQFF. The DNA for the CDR3 is TGTGCCAGCAGGCCGTCCGGGACTAGCGGCTACAATGAGCAGTTCTTC. The chain couples TRBV2 to TRBJ2-1, with 11 bases lining up with TRBD2. CDR3 size: 16 residues. The germline V gene has CDR1 SNHLY and CDR2 FYNNEI. Trimming took 6 bases from V and 3 from J; bases not matched to a gene: 7.

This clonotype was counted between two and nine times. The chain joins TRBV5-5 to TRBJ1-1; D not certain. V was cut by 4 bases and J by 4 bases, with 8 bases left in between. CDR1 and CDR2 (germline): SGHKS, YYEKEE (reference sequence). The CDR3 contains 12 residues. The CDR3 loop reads CASSVGPTEAFF. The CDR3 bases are TGTGCCAGCAGCGTCGGCCCCACTGAAGCTTTCTTT.

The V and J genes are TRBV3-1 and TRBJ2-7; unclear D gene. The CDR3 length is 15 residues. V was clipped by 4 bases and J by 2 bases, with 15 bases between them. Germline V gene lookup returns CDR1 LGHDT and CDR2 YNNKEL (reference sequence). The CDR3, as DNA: TGTGCCAGCAGCCGAGATCGCCAGGTAGCCTACGAGCAGTACTTC. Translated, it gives CASSRDRQVAYEQYF.

The CDR3 coding sequence is TGTGCCAGCTCACCACCCCCTTGGGACAGGAGATACGAGCAGTACTTC. This codes for CASSPPPWDRRYEQYF. The J gene is TRBJ2-7, the V gene TRBV18; TRBD1 agrees at 8 bases. The germline V gene encodes CDR1 KGHSH and CDR2 LQKENI. V was clipped by 0 bases and J by 4 bases; unmatched bases: 8. The CDR3 length is 16 residues.

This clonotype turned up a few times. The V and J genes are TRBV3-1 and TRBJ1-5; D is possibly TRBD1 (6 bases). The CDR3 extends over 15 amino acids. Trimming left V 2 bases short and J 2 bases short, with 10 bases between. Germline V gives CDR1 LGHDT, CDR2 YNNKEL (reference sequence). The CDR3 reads CASSQQGTGNQPQHF. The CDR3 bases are TGTGCCAGCAGCCAACAGGGGACGGGCAATCAGCCCCAGCATTTT.

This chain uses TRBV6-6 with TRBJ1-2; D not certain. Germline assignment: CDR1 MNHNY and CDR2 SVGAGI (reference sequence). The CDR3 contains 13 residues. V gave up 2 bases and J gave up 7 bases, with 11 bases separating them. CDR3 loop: CASSYRPEGGYTF. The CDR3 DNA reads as TGTGCCAGCAGTTACAGGCCGGAGGGTGGCTACACCTTC.

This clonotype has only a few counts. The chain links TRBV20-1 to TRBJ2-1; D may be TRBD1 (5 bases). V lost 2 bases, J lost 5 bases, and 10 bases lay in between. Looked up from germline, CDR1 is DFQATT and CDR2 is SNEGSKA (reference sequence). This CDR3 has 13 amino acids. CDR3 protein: CSARRGGNNEQFF. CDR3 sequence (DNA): TGCAGTGCTAGAAGGGGCGGAAACAATGAGCAGTTCTTC.

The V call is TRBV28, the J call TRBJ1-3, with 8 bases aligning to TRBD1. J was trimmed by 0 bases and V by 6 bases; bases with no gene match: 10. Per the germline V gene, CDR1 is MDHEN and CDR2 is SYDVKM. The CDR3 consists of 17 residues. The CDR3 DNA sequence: TGTGCCAGCAGAGTACAACCGGGACAGGTCTCTGGAAACACCATATATTTT. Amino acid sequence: CASRVQPGQVSGNTIYF.

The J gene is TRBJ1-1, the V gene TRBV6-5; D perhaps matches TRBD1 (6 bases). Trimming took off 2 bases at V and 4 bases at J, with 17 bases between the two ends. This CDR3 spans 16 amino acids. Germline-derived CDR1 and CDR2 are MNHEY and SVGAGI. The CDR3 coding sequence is TGTGCCAGCAGTTACGGGGGCACGGGTCCGGGCACTGAAGCTTTCTTT. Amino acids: CASSYGGTGPGTEAFF.

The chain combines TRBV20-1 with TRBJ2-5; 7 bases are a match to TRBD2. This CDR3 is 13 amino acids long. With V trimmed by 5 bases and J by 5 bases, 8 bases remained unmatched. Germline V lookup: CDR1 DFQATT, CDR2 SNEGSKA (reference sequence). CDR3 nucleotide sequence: TGCAGTGCTCCTCGGACTAGTGAGGAGACCCAGTACTTC. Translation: CSAPRTSEETQYF.

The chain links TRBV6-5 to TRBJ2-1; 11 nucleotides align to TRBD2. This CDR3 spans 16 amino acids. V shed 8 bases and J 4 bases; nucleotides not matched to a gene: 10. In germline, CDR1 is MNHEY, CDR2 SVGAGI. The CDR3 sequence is CASRTAGTSGYNEQFF. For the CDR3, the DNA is TGTGCCAGCCGCACCGCCGGGACTAGCGGTTACAATGAGCAGTTCTTC.

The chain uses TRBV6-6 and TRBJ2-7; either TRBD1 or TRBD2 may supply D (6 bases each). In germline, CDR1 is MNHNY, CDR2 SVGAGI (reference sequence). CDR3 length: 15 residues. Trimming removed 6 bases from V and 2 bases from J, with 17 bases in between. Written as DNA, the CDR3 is TGTGCCAGCAGACACCCCGGAGGGGGGACCTACGAGCAGTACTTC. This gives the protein CASRHPGGGTYEQYF.

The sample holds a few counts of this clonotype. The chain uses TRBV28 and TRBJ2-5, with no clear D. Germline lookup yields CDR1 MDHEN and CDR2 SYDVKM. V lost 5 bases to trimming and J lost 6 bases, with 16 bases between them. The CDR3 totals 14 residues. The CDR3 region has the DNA TGTGCCAGCAGTCGCCTGGACCCCAAGCAGACCCAGTACTTC. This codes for CASSRLDPKQTQYF.

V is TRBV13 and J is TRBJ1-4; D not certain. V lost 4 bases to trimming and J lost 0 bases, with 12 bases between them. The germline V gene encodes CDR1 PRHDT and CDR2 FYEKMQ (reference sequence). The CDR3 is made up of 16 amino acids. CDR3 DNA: TGTGCCAGCAGCTCCCTCGGGTCGGCAACTAATGAAAAACTGTTTTTT. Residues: CASSSLGSATNEKLFF.

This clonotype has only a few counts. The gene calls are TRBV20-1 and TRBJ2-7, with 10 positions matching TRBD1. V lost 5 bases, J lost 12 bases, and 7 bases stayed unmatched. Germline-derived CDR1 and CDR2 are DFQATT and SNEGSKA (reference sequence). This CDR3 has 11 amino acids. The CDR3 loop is CSAQDRGGGYF. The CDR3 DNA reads TGCAGTGCTCAGGACAGGGGGGGTGGGTACTTC.

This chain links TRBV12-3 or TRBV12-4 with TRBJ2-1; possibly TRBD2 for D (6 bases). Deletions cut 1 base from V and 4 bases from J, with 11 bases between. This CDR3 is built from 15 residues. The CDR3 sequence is CASSLGSGQYNEQFF. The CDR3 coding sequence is TGTGCCAGCAGTTTAGGCAGCGGGCAGTACAATGAGCAGTTCTTC.

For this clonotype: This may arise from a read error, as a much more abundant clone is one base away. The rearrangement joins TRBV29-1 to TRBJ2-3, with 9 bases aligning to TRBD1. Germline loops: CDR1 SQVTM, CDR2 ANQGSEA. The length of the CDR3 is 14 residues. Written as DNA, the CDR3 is TGCAGCGTTGTTGGGACAGGGAGCACAGATATGCAGTATTTT. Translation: CSVVGTGSTDMQYF.

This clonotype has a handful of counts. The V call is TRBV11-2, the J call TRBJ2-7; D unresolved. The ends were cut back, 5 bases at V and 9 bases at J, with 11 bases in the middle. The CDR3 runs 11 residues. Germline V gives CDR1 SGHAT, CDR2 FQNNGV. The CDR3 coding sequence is TGTGCCAGCAGCCATGTCCTAAGGCAGTACTTC. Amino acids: CASSHVLRQYF.

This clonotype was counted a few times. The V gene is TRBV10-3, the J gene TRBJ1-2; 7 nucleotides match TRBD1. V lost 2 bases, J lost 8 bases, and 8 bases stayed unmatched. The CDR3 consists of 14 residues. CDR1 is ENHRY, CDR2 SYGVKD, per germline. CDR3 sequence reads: CAISEDEGAGGYTF. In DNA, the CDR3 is TGTGCCATCAGTGAGGATGAGGGGGCGGGAGGCTACACCTTC.